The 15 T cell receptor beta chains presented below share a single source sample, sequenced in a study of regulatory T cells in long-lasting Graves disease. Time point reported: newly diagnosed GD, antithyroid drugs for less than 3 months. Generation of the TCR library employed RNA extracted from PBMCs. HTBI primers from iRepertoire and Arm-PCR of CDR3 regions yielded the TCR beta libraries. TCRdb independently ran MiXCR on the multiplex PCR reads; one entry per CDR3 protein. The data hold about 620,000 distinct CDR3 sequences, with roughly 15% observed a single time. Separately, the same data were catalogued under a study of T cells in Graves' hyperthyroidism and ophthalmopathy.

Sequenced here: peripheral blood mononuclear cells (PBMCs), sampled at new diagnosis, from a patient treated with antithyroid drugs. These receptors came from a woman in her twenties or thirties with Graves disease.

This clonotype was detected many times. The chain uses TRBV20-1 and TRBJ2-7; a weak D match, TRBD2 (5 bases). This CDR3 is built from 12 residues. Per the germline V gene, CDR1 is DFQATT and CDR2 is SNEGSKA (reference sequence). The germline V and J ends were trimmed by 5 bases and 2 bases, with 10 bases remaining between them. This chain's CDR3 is CSAPSPTYEQYF. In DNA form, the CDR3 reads TGCAGTGCTCCTAGCCCTACCTACGAGCAGTACTTC.

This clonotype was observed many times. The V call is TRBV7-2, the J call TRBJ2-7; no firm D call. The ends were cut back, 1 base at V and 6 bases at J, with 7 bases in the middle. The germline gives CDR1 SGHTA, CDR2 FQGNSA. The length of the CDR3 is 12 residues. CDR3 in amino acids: CASSLGLGEQYF. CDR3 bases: TGTGCCAGCAGCTTAGGGTTAGGCGAGCAGTACTTC.

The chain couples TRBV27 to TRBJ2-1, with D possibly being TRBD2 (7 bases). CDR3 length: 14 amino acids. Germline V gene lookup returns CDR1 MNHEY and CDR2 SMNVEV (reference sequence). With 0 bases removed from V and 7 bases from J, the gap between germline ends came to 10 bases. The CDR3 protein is CASSLSQGGNEQFF. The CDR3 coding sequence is TGTGCCAGCAGTTTATCACAGGGAGGGAATGAGCAGTTCTTC.

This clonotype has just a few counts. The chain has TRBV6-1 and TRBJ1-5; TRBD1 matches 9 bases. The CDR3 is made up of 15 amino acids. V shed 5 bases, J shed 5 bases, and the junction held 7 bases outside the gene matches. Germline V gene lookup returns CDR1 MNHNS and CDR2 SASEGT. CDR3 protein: CASSLNRGLDQPQHF. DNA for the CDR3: TGTGCCAGCAGTCTCAACAGGGGGCTTGATCAGCCCCAGCATTTT.

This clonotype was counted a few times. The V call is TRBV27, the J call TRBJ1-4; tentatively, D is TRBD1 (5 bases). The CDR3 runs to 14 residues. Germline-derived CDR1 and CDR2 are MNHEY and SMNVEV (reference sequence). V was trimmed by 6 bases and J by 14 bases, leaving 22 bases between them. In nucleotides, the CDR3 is TGTGCCAGCAGACCCCTGGGGGAAAAGTTACCGCTGTTTTTT. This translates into CASRPLGEKLPLFF.

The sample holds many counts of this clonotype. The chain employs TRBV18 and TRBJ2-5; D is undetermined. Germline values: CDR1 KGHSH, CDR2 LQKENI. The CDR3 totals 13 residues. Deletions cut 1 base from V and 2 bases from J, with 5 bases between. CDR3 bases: TGTGCCAGCTCACCACTTTCGCAAGAGACCCAGTACTTC. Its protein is CASSPLSQETQYF.

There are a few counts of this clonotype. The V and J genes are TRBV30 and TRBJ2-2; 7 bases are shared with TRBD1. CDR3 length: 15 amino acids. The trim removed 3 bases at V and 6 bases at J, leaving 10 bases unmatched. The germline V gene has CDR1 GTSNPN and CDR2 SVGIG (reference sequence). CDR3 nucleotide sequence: TGTGCCTGGAGCCGACTGACAGGGTCGGCCGGGGAGCTGTTTTTT. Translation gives CAWSRLTGSAGELFF.

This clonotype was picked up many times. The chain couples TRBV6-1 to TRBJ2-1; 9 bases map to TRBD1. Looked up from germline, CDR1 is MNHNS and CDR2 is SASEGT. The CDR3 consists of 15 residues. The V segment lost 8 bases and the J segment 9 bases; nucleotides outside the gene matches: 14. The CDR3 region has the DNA TGTGCCAGCCCGCAAGCTGACAGGGGGTCCGGTGAGCAGTTCTTC. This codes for CASPQADRGSGEQFF.

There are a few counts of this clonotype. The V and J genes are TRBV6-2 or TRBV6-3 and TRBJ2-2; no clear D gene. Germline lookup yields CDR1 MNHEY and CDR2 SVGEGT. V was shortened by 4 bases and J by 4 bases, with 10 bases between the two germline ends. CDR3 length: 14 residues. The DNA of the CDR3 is TGTGCCAGCAGTTTACCGTGGTCCACCGGGGAGCTGTTTTTT. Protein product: CASSLPWSTGELFF.

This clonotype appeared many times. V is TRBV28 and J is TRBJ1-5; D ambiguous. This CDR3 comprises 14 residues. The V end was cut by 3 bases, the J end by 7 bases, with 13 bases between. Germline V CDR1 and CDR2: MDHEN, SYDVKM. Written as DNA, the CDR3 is TGTGCCAGCAGTTTTCGTGGGAGGGCCCAGCCCCAGCATTTT. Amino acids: CASSFRGRAQPQHF.

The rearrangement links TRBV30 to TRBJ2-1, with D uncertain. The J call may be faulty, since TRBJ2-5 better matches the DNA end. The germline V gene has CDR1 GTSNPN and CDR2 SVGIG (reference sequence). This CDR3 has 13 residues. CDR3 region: CAWSGRNQETQYF. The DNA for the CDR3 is TGTGCCTGGAGTGGACGGAACCAAGAGACCCAGTACTTC.

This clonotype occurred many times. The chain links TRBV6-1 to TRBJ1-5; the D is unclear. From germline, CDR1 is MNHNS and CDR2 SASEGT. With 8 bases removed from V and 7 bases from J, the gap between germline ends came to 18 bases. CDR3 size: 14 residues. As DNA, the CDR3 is TGTGCCAGCCTTTGGACGGGAGGCGCCCAGCCCCAGCATTTT. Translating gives CASLWTGGAQPQHF.

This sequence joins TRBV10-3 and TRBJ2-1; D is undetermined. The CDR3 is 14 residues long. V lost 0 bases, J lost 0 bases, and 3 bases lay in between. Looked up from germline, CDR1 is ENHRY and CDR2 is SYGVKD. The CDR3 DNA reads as TGTGCCATCAGTGAGTCAGGCTCCTACAATGAGCAGTTCTTC. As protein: CAISESGSYNEQFF.

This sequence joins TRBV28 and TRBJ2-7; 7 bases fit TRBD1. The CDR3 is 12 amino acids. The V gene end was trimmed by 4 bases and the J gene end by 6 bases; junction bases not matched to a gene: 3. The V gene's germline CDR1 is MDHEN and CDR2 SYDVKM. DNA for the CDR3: TGTGCCAGCAGTTCGGACAGGCGCGAGCAGTACTTC. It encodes CASSSDRREQYF.

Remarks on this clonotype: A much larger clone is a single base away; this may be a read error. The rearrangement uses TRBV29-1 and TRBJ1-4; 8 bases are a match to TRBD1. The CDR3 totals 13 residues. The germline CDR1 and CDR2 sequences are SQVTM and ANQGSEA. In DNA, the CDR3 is TGCAGCGTTGCGGACAGGGTTAATGGAAAACTGTTTTTT. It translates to CSVADRVNGKLFF.